This TCR beta chain was documented in a study of blood T cell repertoires in COVID-19. Study as a whole: Samples of COVID-19 (acute and convalescent) were obtained from the United States, Italy and Spain.

Germline V lookup: CDR1 MNHEY, CDR2 SVGAGI. The CDR3 contains 14 residues. V lost 2 bases and J 3 bases, leaving 8 bases between the germline ends. Measured with immunoSEQ multiplex PCR; TCRdb has only the in-frame clones, and not every one. The table records about 130,000 clones, about 88% of them present only once. Specimen: peripheral blood. The chain recombines TRBV6-5 with TRBJ2-1; D may be TRBD1 (5 bases). The sequence came from an elderly woman with acute or convalescent COVID-19. The CDR3 DNA follows: TGTGCCAGCAGTTACGGACAAGGCTACAATGAGCAGTTCTTC. It specifies CASSYGQGYNEQFF.